This TCR beta chain comes out of a study of sequential checkpoint blockade in melanoma. For the study at large: Both treatment sequences were followed by maintenance nivolumab.

Data came from immunoSEQ multiplex PCR; TCRdb stores just in-frame clones and leaves some out. The repertoire includes about 28,000 clones, 75% to 85% of them detected once, and about 17% sits in the top ten. This clone was picked up one time. The CDR3 length is 14 residues. The V end was cut by 5 bases, the J end by 2 bases, with 7 bases between. Germline CDR1 is LNHDA and CDR2 is SQIVND (reference sequence). The sample's treatment: randomized to nivolumab then ipilimumab (arm A) or the reverse (arm B). None of the patients previously received DNA-damaging chemotherapy. Live CD3+CD8+ CD19− CD56− cells were sorted from PBMCs.

The V and J genes are TRBV19 and TRBJ2-6; TRBD1 might be the D (5 bases). The sequence was collected from a human donor with melanoma. This sample comprised CD8+ T cells sorted from blood (inferred from file names), obtained from a patient given nivolumab and ipilimumab in sequence. The CDR3 is CASSLRAGANVLTF. CDR3 DNA sequence: TGTGCCAGTAGTCTCAGGGCTGGGGCCAACGTCCTGACTTTC.